A selection of T cell receptor beta chains follows, all from one sample in a study of cytomegalovirus exposure and HLA in healthy donors. The assay was immunoSEQ multiplex PCR, and TCRdb's table has in-frame clones only and misses some. The sample consists of about 180,000 clones, over 70% of them appearing once. The sample consisted of PBMCs. Receptors originate from a male donor in good health and CMV-seronegative. Both conserved end residues are part of each CDR3. D genes are given only for firm matches. Expanded clones get a size class; other rows say once, few or many, or leave the size out.

j_call clone_size d_call v_call cdr3_aa cdr3_nt
TRBJ2-7 NA NA TRBV7-2 CASSFSFGYEQYF TGTGCCAGCAGCTTTTCTTTCGGCTACGAGCAGTACTTC
TRBJ2-1 NA NA TRBV5-6 CASSLVYTSWFYNEQFF TGTGCCAGCAGCTTGGTATATACGAGCTGGTTCTACAATGAGCAGTTCTTC
TRBJ2-3 NA NA TRBV6-6 CASSSSPGTDTQYF TGTGCCAGCAGTTCTTCACCAGGCACAGATACGCAGTATTTT
TRBJ1-5 NA NA TRBV28 CASSLPPGEINQPQHF TGTGCCAGCAGTTTACCTCCAGGGGAAATTAATCAGCCCCAGCATTTT
TRBJ2-5 NA NA TRBV19 CASSIRETQYF TGTGCCAGTAGTATTCGAGAGACCCAGTACTTC
TRBJ2-5 few NA TRBV30 CAWSGSGAQYF TGTGCCTGGAGTGGTTCCGGGGCCCAGTACTTC
TRBJ2-5 NA TRBD2 TRBV5-1 CASSFPGEGSAQYF TGCGCCAGCAGCTTCCCCGGGGAGGGATCGGCCCAGTACTTC
TRBJ1-2 NA NA TRBV5-1 CASSLAQGERGYTF TGCGCCAGCAGCTTGGCTCAGGGCGAACGGGGCTACACCTTC
TRBJ2-1 NA TRBD2 TRBV28 CASSLITSDTEQFF TGTGCCAGCAGTCTTATCACTAGCGATACTGAGCAGTTCTTC
TRBJ1-5 few NA TRBV9 CASSVAGMNQPQHF TGTGCCAGCAGCGTAGCAGGGATGAACCAGCCCCAGCATTTT
TRBJ2-5 NA TRBD2 TRBV4-3 CASSQDFAGAEETQYF TGCGCCAGCAGCCAAGATTTCGCGGGAGCGGAAGAGACCCAGTACTTC
TRBJ2-2 NA TRBD1 TRBV10-1 CASRAGTGNTGELFF TGCGCCAGCAGGGCCGGGACAGGCAACACCGGGGAGCTGTTTTTT
TRBJ1-5 few NA TRBV19 CASSIGPRAGNQPQHF TGTGCCAGTAGTATAGGGCCCAGAGCGGGCAATCAGCCCCAGCATTTT
TRBJ2-3 NA NA TRBV5-1 CASSLALSSTDTQYF TGCGCCAGCAGCTTGGCCCTGTCTAGCACAGATACGCAGTATTTT
TRBJ1-2 NA NA TRBV29-1 CSVGEGDYGYTF TGCAGCGTGGGAGAGGGGGACTATGGCTACACCTTC
TRBJ2-5 NA NA TRBV6-5 CASSHGAAGTQYF TGTGCCAGCAGCCACGGAGCGGCGGGGACCCAGTACTTC
TRBJ2-1 NA NA TRBV19 CASSINGGRYNEQFF TGTGCCAGTAGTATAAACGGCGGGCGGTACAATGAGCAGTTCTTC
TRBJ2-1 NA NA TRBV30 CAWSGLADYNEQFF TGTGCCTGGAGTGGCTTGGCGGATTACAATGAGCAGTTCTTC
TRBJ1-2 NA TRBD1 TRBV29-1 CSVLQGANYGYTF TGCAGCGTCCTCCAGGGGGCGAACTATGGCTACACCTTC
TRBJ1-5 NA NA TRBV30 CAWSVLGGSQPQHF TGTGCCTGGAGTGTACTGGGGGGGAGTCAGCCCCAGCATTTT
TRBJ1-2 NA NA TRBV28 CASTRASFGYTF TGTGCCAGCACGCGGGCCAGCTTTGGCTACACCTTC
TRBJ2-7 NA TRBD1 TRBV18 CASSPPVGQGAGEQYF TGTGCCAGCTCACCACCGGTAGGACAGGGGGCGGGTGAGCAGTACTTC
TRBJ1-5 few TRBD1 TRBV28 CACAGTGVNQPQHF TGTGCCTGCGCCGGGACAGGGGTAAATCAGCCCCAGCATTTT
TRBJ2-1 NA NA TRBV29-1 CSVEFGLSYNEQFF TGCAGCGTTGAATTTGGACTTTCCTACAATGAGCAGTTCTTC
TRBJ1-5 NA NA TRBV6-5 CASSFSGVASQPQHF TGTGCCAGCAGTTTTAGCGGGGTAGCGTCACAGCCCCAGCATTTT
TRBJ1-5 NA NA TRBV18 CASSPTYSNQPQHF TGTGCCAGCTCACCCACCTATAGCAATCAGCCCCAGCATTTT
TRBJ2-2 NA TRBD1 TRBV19 CASSRDRGNTGELFF TGTGCCAGTAGTAGAGACAGGGGCAACACCGGGGAGCTGTTTTTT
TRBJ1-1 NA TRBD1 TRBV5-4 CASSFSGGVRTEAFF TGTGCCAGCAGCTTTTCAGGGGGTGTACGCACTGAAGCTTTCTTT
TRBJ1-1 NA NA TRBV5-1 CASSWSFGGQGEAFF TGCGCCAGCAGCTGGAGTTTCGGGGGGCAAGGTGAAGCTTTCTTT
TRBJ1-1 few TRBD1 TRBV6-6 CASSPYRQGDTEAFF TGTGCCAGCAGTCCCTATAGACAGGGAGACACTGAAGCTTTCTTT
TRBJ2-6 NA NA TRBV4-2 CASSQPGTASGANVLTF TGTGCCAGCAGCCAACCCGGGACTGCCTCTGGGGCCAACGTCCTGACTTTC
TRBJ2-7 NA NA TRBV7-2 CASSLESGSSYEQYF TGTGCCAGCAGCTTAGAAAGCGGTAGCTCCTACGAGCAGTACTTC
TRBJ1-1 NA TRBD1 TRBV10-3 CAISQATGGTEAFF TGTGCCATCAGTCAGGCGACAGGGGGCACTGAAGCTTTCTTT
TRBJ1-5 NA NA TRBV7-9 CASSLLEGAQHF TGTGCCAGCAGCTTACTCGAGGGAGCCCAGCATTTT
TRBJ1-3 NA TRBD1 TRBV28 CASSLWGGQNPSGNTIYF TGTGCCAGCAGTTTATGGGGGGGACAGAACCCCTCTGGAAACACCATATATTTT
TRBJ1-4 NA NA TRBV30 CAWNRVSGEKLFF TGTGCCTGGAACAGGGTTTCGGGTGAAAAACTGTTTTTT
TRBJ1-1 NA NA TRBV5-4 CASSFTRLSEAFF TGTGCCAGCAGCTTTACCCGTCTATCTGAAGCTTTCTTT
TRBJ2-2 NA NA TRBV9 CASSVGGGTGELFF TGTGCCAGCAGCGTAGGGGGAGGCACCGGGGAGCTGTTTTTT
TRBJ2-1 NA NA TRBV30 CACAGTWLGEQFF TGTGCCTGTGCGGGGACGTGGCTTGGCGAGCAGTTCTTC
TRBJ1-2 NA NA TRBV14 CASSLYGYGYTF TGTGCCAGCAGCCTCTACGGCTATGGCTACACCTTC
TRBJ1-6 NA TRBD1 TRBV4-1 CASSQSGGNSPLHF TGCGCCAGCAGCCAGTCAGGGGGTAACTCACCCCTCCACTTT